The TCR beta chain under discussion was sequenced for a study of cytomegalovirus exposure and HLA in healthy donors. About the research overall: HLA-typed donors were the source of roughly 85 million unique TCRs held in an early data release.

Despite likely unrecorded immune exposures, the donors were nominally healthy at the time of sampling. For this clone: What it binds is unknown.

Study conclusions and caveats: For TCR beta chains, V- and J-gene trimming was later linked to a missense DCLRE1C variant. In vitro testing confirmed a few CMV-associated chains as specific for CMV antigens.

V was trimmed by 1 base and J by 4 bases, leaving 9 bases between them. The CDR3 has 14 amino acids. Germline V gives CDR1 SEHNR, CDR2 FQNEAQ (reference sequence). PCR involved 60 Vbeta and 13 Jbeta primers. Profiling relied on immunoSEQ multiplex PCR, and the TCRdb table lists in-frame clones only, not all of them. The data contain about 130,000 clones, 80% of them singletons. The chain uses TRBV7-9 and TRBJ2-3; D not resolved. What was sequenced was PBMCs. The TCR was taken from a man younger than 45 in good health. CDR3 residues: CASSLERLADTQYF. The CDR3 DNA reads as TGTGCCAGCAGCTTAGAGCGCCTGGCAGATACGCAGTATTTT.